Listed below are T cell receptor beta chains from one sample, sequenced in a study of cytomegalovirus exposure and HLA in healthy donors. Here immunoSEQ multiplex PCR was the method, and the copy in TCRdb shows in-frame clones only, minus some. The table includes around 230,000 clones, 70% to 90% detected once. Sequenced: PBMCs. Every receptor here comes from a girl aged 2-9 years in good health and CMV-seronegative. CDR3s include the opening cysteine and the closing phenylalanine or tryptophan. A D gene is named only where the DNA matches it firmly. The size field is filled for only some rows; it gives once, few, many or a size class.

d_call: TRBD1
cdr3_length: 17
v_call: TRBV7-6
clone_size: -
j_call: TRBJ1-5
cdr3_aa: CASSLGTGGKANQPQHF
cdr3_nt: TGTGCCAGCAGCTTAGGGACAGGGGGTAAGGCGAATCAGCCCCAGCATTTT

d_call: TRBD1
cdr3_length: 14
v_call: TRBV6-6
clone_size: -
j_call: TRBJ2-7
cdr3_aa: CASSYGTGGYEQYF
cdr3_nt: TGTGCCAGCAGTTACGGGACAGGGGGCTACGAGCAGTACTTC

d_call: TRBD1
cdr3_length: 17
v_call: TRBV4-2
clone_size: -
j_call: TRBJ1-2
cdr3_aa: CASSQDRRTGGLYGYTF
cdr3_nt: TGTGCCAGCAGCCAAGATCGTAGGACAGGGGGTCTCTATGGCTACACCTTC

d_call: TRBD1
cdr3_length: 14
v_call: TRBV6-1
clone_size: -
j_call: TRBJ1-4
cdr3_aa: CASRPGGFNEKLFF
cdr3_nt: TGTGCCAGCAGGCCAGGGGGTTTTAATGAAAAACTGTTTTTT

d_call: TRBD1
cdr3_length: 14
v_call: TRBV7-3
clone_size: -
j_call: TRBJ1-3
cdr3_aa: CASSPQGDGNTIYF
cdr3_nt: TGTGCCAGCAGCCCACAGGGGGATGGAAACACCATATATTTT

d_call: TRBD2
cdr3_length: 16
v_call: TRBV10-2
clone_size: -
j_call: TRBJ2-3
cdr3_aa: CASSEMASGRVDTQYF
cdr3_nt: TGCGCCAGCAGTGAAATGGCTAGCGGGAGGGTTGATACGCAGTATTTT

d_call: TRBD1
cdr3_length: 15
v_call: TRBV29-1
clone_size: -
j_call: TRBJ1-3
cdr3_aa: CSVVRQGGSGNTIYF
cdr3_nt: TGCAGCGTGGTGAGACAGGGGGGTTCTGGAAACACCATATATTTT

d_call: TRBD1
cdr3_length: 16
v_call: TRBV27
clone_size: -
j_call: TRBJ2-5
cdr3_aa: CASSPHLPGQGQTQYF
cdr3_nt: TGTGCCAGCAGTCCACACCTTCCCGGACAGGGACAGACCCAGTACTTC

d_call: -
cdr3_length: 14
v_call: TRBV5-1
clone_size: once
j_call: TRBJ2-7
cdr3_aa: CASSLDQGVGEQYF
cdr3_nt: TGCGCCAGCAGCTTGGATCAAGGAGTCGGTGAGCAGTACTTC

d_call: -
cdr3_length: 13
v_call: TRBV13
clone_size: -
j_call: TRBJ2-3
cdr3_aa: CASSLGGADTQYF
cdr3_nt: TGTGCCAGCAGCCTAGGAGGGGCAGATACGCAGTATTTT

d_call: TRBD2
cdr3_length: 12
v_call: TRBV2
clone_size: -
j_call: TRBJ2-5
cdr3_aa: CASIGLAQTQYF
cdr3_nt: TGTGCCAGCATCGGACTAGCACAGACCCAGTACTTC

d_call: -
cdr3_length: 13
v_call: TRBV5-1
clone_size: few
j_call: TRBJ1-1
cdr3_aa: CASSPGAGTEAFF
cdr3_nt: TGCGCCAGCAGCCCCGGAGCCGGGACTGAAGCTTTCTTT

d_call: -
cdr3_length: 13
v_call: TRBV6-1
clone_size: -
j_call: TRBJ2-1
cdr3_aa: CASSGPTGNEQFF
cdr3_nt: TGTGCCAGCAGTGGACCGACCGGGAATGAGCAGTTCTTC

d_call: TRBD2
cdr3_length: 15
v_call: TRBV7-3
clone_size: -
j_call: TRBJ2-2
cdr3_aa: CASSPSGGDFGELFF
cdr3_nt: TGTGCCAGCAGCCCTAGCGGGGGTGATTTCGGGGAGCTGTTTTTT

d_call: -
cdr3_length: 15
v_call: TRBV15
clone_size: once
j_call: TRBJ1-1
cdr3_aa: CATSKEWGRRTEAFF
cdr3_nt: TGTGCCACCAGCAAAGAGTGGGGGAGGCGTACTGAAGCTTTCTTT

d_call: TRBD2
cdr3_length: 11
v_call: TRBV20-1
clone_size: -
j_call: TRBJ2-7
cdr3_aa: CSAGPLAGGHF
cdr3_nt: TGCAGTGCGGGGCCCCTAGCGGGGGGTCACTTC

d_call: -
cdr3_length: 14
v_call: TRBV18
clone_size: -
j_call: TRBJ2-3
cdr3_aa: CASSPRAAADTQYF
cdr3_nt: TGTGCCAGCTCACCACGGGCAGCTGCAGATACGCAGTATTTT

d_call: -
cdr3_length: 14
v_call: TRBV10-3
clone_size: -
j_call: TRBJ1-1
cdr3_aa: CAIRLAGSNTEAFF
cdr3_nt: TGTGCCATCCGACTCGCAGGGTCGAACACTGAAGCTTTCTTT

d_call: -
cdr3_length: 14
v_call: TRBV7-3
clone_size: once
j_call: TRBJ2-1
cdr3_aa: CASSVTGSYNEQFF
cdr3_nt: TGTGCCAGCAGCGTCACGGGGTCGTACAATGAGCAGTTCTTC

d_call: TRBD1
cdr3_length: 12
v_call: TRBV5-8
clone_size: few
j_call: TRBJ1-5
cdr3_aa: CASSNRGQPQHF
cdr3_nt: TGTGCCAGCAGCAACAGGGGACAGCCCCAGCATTTT

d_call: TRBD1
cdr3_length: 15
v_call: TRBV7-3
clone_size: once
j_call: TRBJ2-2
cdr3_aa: CASSLTGGAIGELFF
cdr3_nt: TGTGCCAGCAGCCTCACAGGGGGCGCGATCGGGGAGCTGTTTTTT

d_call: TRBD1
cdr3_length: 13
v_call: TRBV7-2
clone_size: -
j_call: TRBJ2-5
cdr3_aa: CASVWDRGKTQYF
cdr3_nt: TGTGCCAGCGTTTGGGACAGGGGAAAGACCCAGTACTTC

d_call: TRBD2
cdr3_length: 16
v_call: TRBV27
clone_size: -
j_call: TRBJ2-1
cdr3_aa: CASSPISGGALDEQFF
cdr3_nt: TGTGCCAGCAGTCCCATTAGCGGGGGGGCCCTCGATGAGCAGTTCTTC

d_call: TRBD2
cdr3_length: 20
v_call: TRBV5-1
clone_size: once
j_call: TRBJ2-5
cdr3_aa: CASSLFRLGLAGGPYETQYF
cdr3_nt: TGCGCCAGCAGCTTGTTCCGGTTGGGACTAGCGGGAGGGCCCTACGAGACCCAGTACTTC

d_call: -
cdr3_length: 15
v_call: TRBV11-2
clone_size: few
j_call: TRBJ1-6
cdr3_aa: CASGPGGKHNSPLHF
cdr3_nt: TGTGCCAGCGGCCCCGGGGGAAAACATAATTCACCCCTCCACTTT

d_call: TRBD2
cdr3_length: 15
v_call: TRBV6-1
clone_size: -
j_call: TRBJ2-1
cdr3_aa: CASSEWEGSTFEQFF
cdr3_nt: TGTGCCAGCAGTGAATGGGAGGGGTCTACTTTTGAGCAGTTCTTC

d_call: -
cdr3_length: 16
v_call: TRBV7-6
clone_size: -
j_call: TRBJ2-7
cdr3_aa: CASSLAYAGATNEQYF
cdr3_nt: TGTGCCAGCAGCTTAGCGTACGCGGGGGCCACCAACGAGCAGTACTTC

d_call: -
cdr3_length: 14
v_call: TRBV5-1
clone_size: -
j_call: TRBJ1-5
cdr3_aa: CASSPGDGNQPQHF
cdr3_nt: TGCGCCAGCAGCCCAGGGGACGGTAATCAGCCCCAGCATTTT

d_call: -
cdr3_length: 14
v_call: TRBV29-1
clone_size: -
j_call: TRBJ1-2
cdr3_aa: CSVEGPGTSYGYTF
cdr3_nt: TGCAGCGTTGAAGGTCCCGGGACAAGCTATGGCTACACCTTC